Each of the 8 T cell receptor beta chains below was sequenced from the same sample in a study of human CD8 memory T cell subsets. Sequencing libraries of TCR beta were made by UMI-labeled 5' RACE. TCRdb reprocessed the 5' RACE reads; each CDR3 protein has one entry and no DNA is given. The sample table includes about 4,700 distinct CDR3 sequences. Sequenced: CD8+ T cells from PBMCs. The origin of the receptors is a human donor in good health.

This clonotype is labeled medium-sized based on frequency. The V gene is TRBV30, the J gene TRBJ1-6; TCRdb names TRBD1, which stays unverified in the absence of DNA. The CDR3 is 14 residues long. The germline V gene has CDR1 GTSNPN and CDR2 SVGIG (reference sequence). The chain's CDR3 is CAWKGVDSSSPLHF.

CDR3 in amino acids: CASSQDMLGTVNTQYF. The gene calls are TRBV3-1 and TRBJ2-3; TCRdb's D call of TRBD1 is untestable without DNA. CDR1 LGHDT and CDR2 YNNKEL come from the germline V gene (reference sequence). This CDR3 contains 16 residues.

The V call is TRBV4-3, the J call TRBJ2-7. CDR1 LGHNA and CDR2 YSLEER come from the germline V gene. This CDR3 is 14 amino acids long. This CDR3 is CASSQSLETHEQYF.

Its frequency marks this clonotype as medium-sized. V gene TRBV7-3 combines with J gene TRBJ1-1; TCRdb selects TRBD1, and the lack of DNA leaves this call unchecked. The CDR3 has 15 amino acids. Germline CDR1 reads SGHTA; CDR2 reads FQGTGA. The CDR3 sequence: CASSLSRGQSAEAFF.

The chain couples TRBV7-6 to TRBJ2-3; the D call of TRBD2 rests on TCRdb alone, since no DNA is present to check it. The CDR3 covers 15 residues. CDR1 SGHVS and CDR2 FNYEAQ come from the germline V gene. CDR3 in amino acids: CASSLGGREGDTQYF. The full variable domain, completed using reference TRBV7-6 and TRBJ2-3, is GAGVSQSPRYKVTKRGQDVALRCDPISGHVSLYWYRQALGQGPEFLTYFNYEAQQDKSGLPNDRFSAERPEGSISTLTIQRTEQRDSAMYRCASSLGGREGDTQYFGPGTRLTVL.

This clonotype is medium-sized by frequency. The chain is built from TRBV11-1 and TRBJ2-1; TCRdb's D call, TRBD1, is unchecked because there is no DNA. CDR3 size: 16 residues. Germline V gene lookup returns CDR1 SGHAT and CDR2 FQDESV (reference sequence). This CDR3 is CASSFTQGGPYNEQFF.

This clonotype is identified as medium-sized from frequency. V is TRBV6-4 and J is TRBJ2-1; the TRBD2 assignment by TCRdb is unverifiable without DNA. This CDR3 is built from 16 residues. Per germline, CDR1 MRHNA and CDR2 SNTAGT. CDR3 in amino acids: CASSVTSGGLYNEQFF.

J is TRBJ1-5 and V is TRBV20-1; the D gene TCRdb calls, TRBD1, cannot be checked with no DNA. Germline V CDR1 and CDR2: DFQATT, SNEGSKA (reference sequence). The CDR3 runs to 14 residues. The CDR3 loop is CSARGTGEVQPQHF.